This paragraph reports one T cell receptor beta chain. What it recognizes is unknown. This CDR3 is built from 15 residues. The V end was cut by 0 bases, the J end by 2 bases, with 8 bases between. Germline V gene data show CDR1 as SGHNT and CDR2 as YYREEE (reference sequence). This sample was included in a study of T cell responses to AZD1222 COVID-19 vaccine. Study-level results: Possibly, clonal diversity was underestimated; donors were largely white British and included more females. Repertoire collection took place solely once the T cell response had peaked. Mapped onto spike, vaccine-associated CD4 TCRs spanned it and were dominant at 160-218 and 743-854.

TCRdb keeps only in-frame clones here, not all; method: immunoSEQ multiplex PCR. The sample lists tens of thousands of clones; about 87% were seen once. The receptor was isolated from an adult who received the MenACWY meningococcal vaccine as a control. The genes are TRBV5-4 and TRBJ2-2; D gene ambiguous. The specimen comprised peripheral blood, sampled 28 days after the second dose of the MenACWY control vaccine. The CDR3 DNA sequence: TGTGCCAGCAGCTTGGCTCGAGGTAACACCGGGGAGCTGTTTTTT. It specifies CASSLARGNTGELFF. Together with reference TRBV5-4 and TRBJ2-2, the CDR3 gives the full variable domain: ETGVTQSPTHLIKTRGQQVTLRCSSQSGHNTVSWYQQALGQGPQFIFQYYREEENGRGNFPPRFSGLQFPNYSSELNVNALELDDSALYLCASSLARGNTGELFFGEGSRLTVL.